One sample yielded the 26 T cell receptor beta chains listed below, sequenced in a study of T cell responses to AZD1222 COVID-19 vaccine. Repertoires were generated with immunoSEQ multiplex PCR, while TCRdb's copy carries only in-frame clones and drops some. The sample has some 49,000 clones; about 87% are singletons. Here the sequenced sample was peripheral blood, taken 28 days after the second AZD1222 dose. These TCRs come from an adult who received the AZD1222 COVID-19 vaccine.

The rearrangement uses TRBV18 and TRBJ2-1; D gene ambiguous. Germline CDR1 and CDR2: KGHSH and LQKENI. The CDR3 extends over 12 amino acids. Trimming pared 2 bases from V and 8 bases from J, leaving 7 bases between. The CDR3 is CASSPLGYEQFF. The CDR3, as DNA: TGTGCCAGCTCACCATTAGGATATGAGCAGTTCTTC.

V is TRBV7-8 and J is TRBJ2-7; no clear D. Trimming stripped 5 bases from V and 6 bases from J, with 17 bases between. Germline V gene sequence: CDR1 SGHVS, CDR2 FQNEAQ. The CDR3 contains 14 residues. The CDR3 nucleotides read TGTGCCAGCAGCCCCCAACGCGGCGCCGGCGAGCAGTACTTC. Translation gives CASSPQRGAGEQYF.

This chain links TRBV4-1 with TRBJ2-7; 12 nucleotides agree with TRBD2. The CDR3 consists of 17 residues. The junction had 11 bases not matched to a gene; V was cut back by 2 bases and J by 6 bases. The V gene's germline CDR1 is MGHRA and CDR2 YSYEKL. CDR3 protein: CASSQRVLAGGPGEQYF. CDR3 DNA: TGCGCCAGCAGCCAAAGGGTACTAGCGGGAGGTCCGGGCGAGCAGTACTTC.

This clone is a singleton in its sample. The CDR3 bases are TGTGCCAGCAGTGTAACAGGGTCAGCTCCTGGAAACACCATATATTTT. Its translation: CASSVTGSAPGNTIYF. The chain is built from TRBV2 and TRBJ1-3; D might be TRBD1 (6 bases). CDR3 size: 16 residues. Deletions cut 4 bases from V and 2 bases from J, with 15 bases between. The germline gives CDR1 SNHLY, CDR2 FYNNEI.

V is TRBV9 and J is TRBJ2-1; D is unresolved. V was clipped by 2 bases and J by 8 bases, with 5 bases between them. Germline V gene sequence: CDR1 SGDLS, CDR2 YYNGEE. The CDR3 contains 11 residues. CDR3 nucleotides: TGTGCCAGCAGCGTCTCGCATGAGCAGTTCTTC. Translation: CASSVSHEQFF.

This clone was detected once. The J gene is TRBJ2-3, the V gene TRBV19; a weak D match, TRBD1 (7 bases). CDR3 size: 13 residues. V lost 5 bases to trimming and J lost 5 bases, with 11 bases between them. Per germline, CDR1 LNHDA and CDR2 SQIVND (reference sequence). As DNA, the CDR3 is TGTGCCAGTAGTGTTCAGGGGGGAGATACGCAGTATTTT. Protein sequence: CASSVQGGDTQYF. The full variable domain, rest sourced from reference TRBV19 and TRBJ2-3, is DGGITQSPKYLFRKEGQNVTLSCEQNLNHDAMYWYRQDPGQGLRLIYYSQIVNDFQKGDIAEGYSVSREKKESFPLTVTSAQKNPTAFYLCASSVQGGDTQYFGPGTRLTVL.

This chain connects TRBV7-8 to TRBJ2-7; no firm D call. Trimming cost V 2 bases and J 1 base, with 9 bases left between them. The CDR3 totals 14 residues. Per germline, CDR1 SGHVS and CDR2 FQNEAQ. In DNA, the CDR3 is TGTGCCAGCAGCTTAACGCTCGGTTCCTACGAGCAGTACTTC. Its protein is CASSLTLGSYEQYF.

The DNA for the CDR3 is TGTGCCAGCAGCTTATCCCATTCGTACAATGAGCAGTTCTTC. It yields the protein CASSLSHSYNEQFF. The chain uses TRBV7-3 and TRBJ2-1; D gene unclear. Trimming cost V 2 bases and J 4 bases, with 9 bases left between them. Germline values: CDR1 SGHTA, CDR2 FQGTGA. CDR3 length: 14 residues.

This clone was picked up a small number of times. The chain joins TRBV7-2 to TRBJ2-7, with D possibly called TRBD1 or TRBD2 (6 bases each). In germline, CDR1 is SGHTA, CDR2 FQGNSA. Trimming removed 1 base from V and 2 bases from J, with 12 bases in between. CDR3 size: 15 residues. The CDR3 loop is CASSLVVGGPYEQYF. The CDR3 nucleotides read TGTGCCAGCAGCTTAGTAGTCGGGGGCCCCTACGAGCAGTACTTC.

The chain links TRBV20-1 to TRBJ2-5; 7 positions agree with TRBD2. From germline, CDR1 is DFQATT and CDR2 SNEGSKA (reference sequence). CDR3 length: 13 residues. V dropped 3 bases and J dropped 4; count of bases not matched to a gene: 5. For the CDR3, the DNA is TGCAGTGCTAGTCCGAAGCGGGGAGAGACCCAGTACTTC. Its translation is CSASPKRGETQYF.

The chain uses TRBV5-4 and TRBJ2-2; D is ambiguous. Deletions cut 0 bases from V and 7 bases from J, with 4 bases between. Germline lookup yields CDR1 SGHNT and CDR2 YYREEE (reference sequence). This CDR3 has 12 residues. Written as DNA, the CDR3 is TGTGCCAGCAGCTTGGTTATCGGGGAGCTGTTTTTT. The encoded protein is CASSLVIGELFF. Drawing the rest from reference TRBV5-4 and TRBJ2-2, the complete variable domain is ETGVTQSPTHLIKTRGQQVTLRCSSQSGHNTVSWYQQALGQGPQFIFQYYREEENGRGNFPPRFSGLQFPNYSSELNVNALELDDSALYLCASSLVIGELFFGEGSRLTVL.

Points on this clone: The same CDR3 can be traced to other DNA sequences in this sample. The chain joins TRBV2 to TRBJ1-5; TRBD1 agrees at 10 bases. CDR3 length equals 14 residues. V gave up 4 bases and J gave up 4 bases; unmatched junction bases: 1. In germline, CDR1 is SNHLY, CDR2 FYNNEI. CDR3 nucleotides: TGTGCCAGCAGTGGGACAGGGGGGAATCAGCCCCAGCATTTT. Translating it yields CASSGTGGNQPQHF.

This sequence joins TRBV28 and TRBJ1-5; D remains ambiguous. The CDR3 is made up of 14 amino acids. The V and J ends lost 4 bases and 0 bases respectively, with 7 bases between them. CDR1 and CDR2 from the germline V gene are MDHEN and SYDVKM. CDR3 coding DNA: TGTGCCAGCAGTTATATGTATAGCAATCAGCCCCAGCATTTT. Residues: CASSYMYSNQPQHF.

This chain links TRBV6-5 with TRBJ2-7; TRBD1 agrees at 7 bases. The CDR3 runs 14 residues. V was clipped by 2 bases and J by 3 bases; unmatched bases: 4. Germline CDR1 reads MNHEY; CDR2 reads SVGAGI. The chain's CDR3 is CASSYLGQNYEQYF. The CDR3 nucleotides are TGTGCCAGCAGTTACCTGGGACAGAACTACGAGCAGTACTTC.

CDR3 coding DNA: TGTGCCAGCAGTCCGGACAGGGTGAGGAACATTCAGTACTTC. Its protein product is CASSPDRVRNIQYF. The chain employs TRBV5-4 and TRBJ2-4, with 8 positions matching TRBD1. The ends lost 5 bases at V and 7 bases at J; junction bases unmatched: 8. Germline V lookup: CDR1 SGHNT, CDR2 YYREEE (reference sequence). This CDR3 is 14 amino acids long.

The CDR3 here is CASSVGPRAEKLFF. The CDR3 region has the DNA TGTGCCAGTAGTGTGGGACCCCGCGCCGAAAAACTGTTTTTT. The chain uses TRBV19 and TRBJ1-4; the D gene is possibly TRBD1 (5 bases). Trimming stripped 5 bases from V and 8 bases from J, with 15 bases between. Germline lookup yields CDR1 LNHDA and CDR2 SQIVND (reference sequence). The CDR3 runs 14 residues.

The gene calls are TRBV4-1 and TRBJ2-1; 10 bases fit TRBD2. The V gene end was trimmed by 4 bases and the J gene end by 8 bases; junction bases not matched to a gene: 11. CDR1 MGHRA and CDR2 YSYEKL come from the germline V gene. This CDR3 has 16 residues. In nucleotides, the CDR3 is TGCGCCAGCAGCCGACAAGCGGGAGGGCCTCTCTATGAGCAGTTCTTC. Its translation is CASSRQAGGPLYEQFF.

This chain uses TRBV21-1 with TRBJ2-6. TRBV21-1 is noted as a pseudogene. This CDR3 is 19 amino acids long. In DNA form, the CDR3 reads TGTGCCAGCAGCTCCAGAGGCGTTACAGGAGGAACTGGGGCCAACGTCCTGACTTTC. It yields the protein CASSSRGVTGGTGANVLTF.

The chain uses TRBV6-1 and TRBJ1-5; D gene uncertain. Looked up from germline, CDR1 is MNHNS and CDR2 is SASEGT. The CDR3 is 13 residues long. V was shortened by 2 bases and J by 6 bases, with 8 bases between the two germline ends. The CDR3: CASSERVRQPQHF. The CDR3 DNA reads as TGTGCCAGCAGTGAAAGGGTTCGTCAGCCCCAGCATTTT.

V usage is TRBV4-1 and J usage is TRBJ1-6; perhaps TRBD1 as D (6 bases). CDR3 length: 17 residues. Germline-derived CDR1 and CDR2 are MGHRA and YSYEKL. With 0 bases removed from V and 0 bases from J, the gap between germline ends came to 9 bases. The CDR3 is CASSQDDRSSYNSPLHF. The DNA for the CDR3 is TGCGCCAGCAGCCAAGATGACAGGAGCTCCTATAATTCACCCCTCCACTTT.

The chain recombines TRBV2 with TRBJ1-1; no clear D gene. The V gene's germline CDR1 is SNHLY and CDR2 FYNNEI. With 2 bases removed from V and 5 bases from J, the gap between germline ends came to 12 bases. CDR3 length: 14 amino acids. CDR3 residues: CASSERSPGTEAFF. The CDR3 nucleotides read TGTGCCAGCAGTGAACGGTCTCCTGGGACTGAAGCTTTCTTT.

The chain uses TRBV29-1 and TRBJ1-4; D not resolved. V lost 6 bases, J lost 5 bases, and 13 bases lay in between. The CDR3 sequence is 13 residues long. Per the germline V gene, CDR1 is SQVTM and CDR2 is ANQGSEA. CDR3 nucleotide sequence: TGCAGCGTAACGACCGGGAAGAATGAAAAACTGTTTTTT. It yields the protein CSVTTGKNEKLFF.

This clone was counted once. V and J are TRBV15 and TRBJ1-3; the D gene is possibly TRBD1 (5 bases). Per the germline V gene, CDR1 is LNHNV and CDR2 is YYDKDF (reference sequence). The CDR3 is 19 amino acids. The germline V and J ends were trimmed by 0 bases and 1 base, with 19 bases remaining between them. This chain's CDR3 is CATSREITGRSRSGNTIYF. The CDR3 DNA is TGTGCCACCAGCAGAGAGATCACAGGTCGAAGTCGGTCTGGAAACACCATATATTTT.

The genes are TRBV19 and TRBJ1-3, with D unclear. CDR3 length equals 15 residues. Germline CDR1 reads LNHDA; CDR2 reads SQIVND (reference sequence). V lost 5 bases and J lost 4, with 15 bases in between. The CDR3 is CASSVSWVYGNTIYF. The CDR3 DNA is TGTGCCAGTAGTGTCTCTTGGGTGTACGGAAACACCATATATTTT. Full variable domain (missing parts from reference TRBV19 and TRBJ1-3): DGGITQSPKYLFRKEGQNVTLSCEQNLNHDAMYWYRQDPGQGLRLIYYSQIVNDFQKGDIAEGYSVSREKKESFPLTVTSAQKNPTAFYLCASSVSWVYGNTIYFGEGSWLTVV.

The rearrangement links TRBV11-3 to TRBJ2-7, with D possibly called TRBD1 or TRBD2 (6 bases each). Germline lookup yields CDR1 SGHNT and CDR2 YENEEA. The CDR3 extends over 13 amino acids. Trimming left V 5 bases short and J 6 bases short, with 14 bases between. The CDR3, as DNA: TGTGCCAGCAGCGGGACGGGGGCGAGCGAGCAGTACTTC. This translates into CASSGTGASEQYF.

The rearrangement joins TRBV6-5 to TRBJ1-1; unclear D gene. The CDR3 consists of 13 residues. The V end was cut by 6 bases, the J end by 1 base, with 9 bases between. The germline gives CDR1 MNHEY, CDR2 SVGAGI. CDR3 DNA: TGTGCCAGCAGCAACAGTAGGAACACTGAAGCTTTCTTT. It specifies CASSNSRNTEAFF.